These 22 T cell receptor beta chains share one sample of origin, sequenced in a study of read filtering for tumor transcriptome and immune sequencing. Molecular barcoded adaptors covering alpha/delta and beta/gamma chains were used on approximately 400 ng RNA. In TCRdb, the reads were re-called with MiXCR into one record per CDR3 protein. Altogether about 130,000 distinct CDR3 sequences are present, 10% to 15% being singletons, with the ten largest covering approximately 11%. The specimen sequenced was a population of CD138-negative cells sorted from bone marrow. The receptors here all came from a donor at least 40 years old with multiple myeloma.

This clonotype was detected a few times. CDR3 protein: CASSERSSGNTGELFF. CDR3 nucleotides: TGTGCCAGCAGTGAACGGTCTAGCGGGAACACCGGGGAGCTGTTTTTT. The chain is built from TRBV2 and TRBJ2-2; 7 bases match TRBD2. CDR3 length equals 16 residues. Per the germline V gene, CDR1 is SNHLY and CDR2 is FYNNEI. The V and J ends lost 2 bases and 1 base, in that order; junction bases with no gene match: 4.

This clonotype appeared many times. The chain has TRBV6-2 or TRBV6-3 and TRBJ2-2; TRBD2 aligns across 9 bases. V was pared by 6 bases and J by 4 bases, with 12 bases of the junction left unmatched. Per germline, CDR1 MNHEY and CDR2 SVGEGT. CDR3 size: 17 residues. The CDR3 reads CASRAGIAGEGTGELFF. The CDR3 region has the DNA TGTGCCAGCAGAGCGGGCATAGCGGGAGAGGGCACCGGGGAGCTGTTTTTT.

This clonotype was detected only a few times. The chain joins TRBV20-1 to TRBJ2-1, with D maybe TRBD1 (6 bases). Trimming cost V 2 bases and J 0 bases, with 14 bases left between them. The CDR3 length is 16 residues. Germline V gene data show CDR1 as DFQATT and CDR2 as SNEGSKA (reference sequence). This CDR3 is CSARTTGQTSYNEQFF. The CDR3 region has the DNA TGCAGTGCTAGAACCACAGGGCAAACCTCCTACAATGAGCAGTTCTTC.

The rearrangement links TRBV28 to TRBJ1-5; TRBD1 agrees at 8 bases. The CDR3 consists of 16 residues. V lost 7 bases, J lost 5 bases, and 13 bases stayed unmatched. The germline V gene has CDR1 MDHEN and CDR2 SYDVKM. The CDR3 DNA sequence: TGTGCCAGCATCTCCACCGGGACAGGATATTATCAGCCCCAGCATTTT. It is translated as CASISTGTGYYQPQHF.

Notes on this clonotype: This sequence may be a read error, since a much larger clone differs from it by one base. The chain couples TRBV28 to TRBJ2-7, with a weak D call TRBD2 (6 bases). Germline-derived CDR1 and CDR2 are MDHEN and SYDVKM. The CDR3 sequence is 15 residues long. V was cut by 3 bases and J by 2 bases, with 14 bases left in between. CDR3 DNA: TGTGCCAGCAGTTTGGAGGGATCTCCCCCCTACGAGCAGTACTTC. As protein: CASSLEGSPPYEQYF. The whole variable domain, remainder taken from reference TRBV28 and TRBJ2-7, is DVKVTQSSRYLVKRTGEKVFLECVQDMDHENMFWYRQDPGLGLRLIYFSYDVKMKEKGDIPEGYSVSREKKERFSLILESASTNQTSMYLCASSLEGSPPYEQYFGPGTRLTVT.

About this clonotype itself: A much larger clone lies one base from this, so it may be a read error. This chain joins TRBV20-1 and TRBJ2-2, with 12 bases fitting TRBD2. The CDR3 is 16 residues long. J was trimmed by 3 bases and V by 5 bases; bases with no gene match: 7. The germline CDR1 and CDR2 sequences are DFQATT and SNEGSKA (reference sequence). The CDR3 DNA sequence: TGCAGTGCTTCTCCTAGCGGGGGGGCGGACACCGGGGAGCTGTTTTTT. Translating gives CSASPSGGADTGELFF.

In its sample, this clonotype was seen many times. V usage is TRBV7-2 and J usage is TRBJ2-1, with D possibly being TRBD2 (6 bases). The V end was cut by 4 bases, the J end by 6 bases, with 10 bases between. The CDR3 has 13 amino acids. Germline CDR1 is SGHTA and CDR2 is FQGNSA. In nucleotides, the CDR3 is TGTGCCAGCAGCTCTTGGGACTCCAATGAGCAGTTCTTC. Protein sequence: CASSSWDSNEQFF.

This clonotype appeared many times. This rearrangement joins TRBV6-1 to TRBJ1-5; D remains unclear. Germline CDR1 reads MNHNS; CDR2 reads SASEGT. This CDR3 comprises 15 residues. V lost 5 bases and J 3 bases, leaving 14 bases between the germline ends. CDR3 sequence reads: CASSNVPKDNQPQHF. The CDR3 DNA reads TGTGCCAGCAGTAACGTTCCAAAGGACAATCAGCCCCAGCATTTT.

This clonotype was observed many times. The CDR3 reads CSVGSGGTETQYF. The CDR3 coding sequence is TGCAGCGTTGGATCGGGAGGTACAGAGACCCAGTACTTC. The chain combines TRBV29-1 with TRBJ2-5; TRBD2 matches at 7 bases. V shed 4 bases and J 4 bases; nucleotides not matched to a gene: 6. This CDR3 comprises 13 residues. CDR1 SQVTM and CDR2 ANQGSEA come from the germline V gene.

This clonotype was observed a few times. With a much larger clone just one base away, this may be a read error. V and J are TRBV5-1 and TRBJ1-1, with D hard to call. The CDR3 runs 13 residues. Per the germline V gene, CDR1 is SGHRS and CDR2 is YFSETQ. The DNA of the CDR3 is TGCGCCAGTAGGAACCCGTCGAACACTGAAACTTTCTTT. Protein product: CASRNPSNTETFF. Full variable domain (missing parts from reference TRBV5-1 and TRBJ1-1): KAGVTQTPRYLIKTRGQQVTLSCSPISGHRSVSWYQQTPGQGLQFLFEYFSETQRNKGNFPGRFSGRQFSNSRSEMNVSTLELGDSALYLCASRNPSNTETFFGQGTRLTVV.

This rearrangement joins TRBV20-1 to TRBJ2-7; TRBD1 matches at 7 bases. Unmatched junction bases numbered 2, after V lost 3 bases and J lost 3 bases. CDR1 DFQATT and CDR2 SNEGSKA come from the germline V gene (reference sequence). This CDR3 has 12 residues. Written as DNA, the CDR3 is TGCAGTGCTAGGACAGGGAACTACGAGCAGTACTTC. Translated, it gives CSARTGNYEQYF.

This clonotype occurred many times. J is TRBJ2-1 and V is TRBV7-2; 12 bases agree with TRBD2. CDR3 length: 16 residues. Germline V gives CDR1 SGHTA, CDR2 FQGNSA. The ends lost 5 bases at V and 8 bases at J; junction bases unmatched: 10. The CDR3 nucleotides read TGTGCCAGCAGCCCCCGGACTAGCGGGACCAGGGATGAGCAGTTCTTC. Residues: CASSPRTSGTRDEQFF.

This clonotype was seen many times. The chain uses TRBV7-9 and TRBJ2-7; D tentatively fits TRBD1 or TRBD2 (5 bases each). The CDR3 is 17 residues long. Looked up from germline, CDR1 is SEHNR and CDR2 is FQNEAQ (reference sequence). Trimming left V 5 bases short and J 0 bases short, with 20 bases between. This chain's CDR3 is CASSKPPDSGLSYEQYF. The CDR3 coding sequence is TGTGCCAGCAGCAAACCTCCCGACAGTGGACTCTCCTACGAGCAGTACTTC.

With regard to this clonotype: Since a much larger clone is just one base distant, this may be a read error. In this CDR3 the conserved last residue, phenylalanine or tryptophan, is missing, so a read error is likely. The chain recombines TRBV6-2 or TRBV6-3 with TRBJ2-2; D might be TRBD2 (6 bases). Deletions cut 3 bases from V and 0 bases from J, with 8 bases between. The CDR3 extends over 15 amino acids. The germline V gene encodes CDR1 MNHEY and CDR2 SVGEGT. The CDR3 bases are TGTGCCAGCAGTTATTCGGGGGCGAACACCGGGGAGCTGTTTCTT. It is translated as CASSYSGANTGELFL.

This clonotype has at least ten counts. The V gene is TRBV7-2, the J gene TRBJ2-1; tentative D call: TRBD1 (6 bases). Germline CDR1 reads SGHTA; CDR2 reads FQGNSA. The CDR3 sequence is 14 residues long. V shed 1 base and J shed 6 bases, with 10 bases lying between them. CDR3 nucleotide sequence: TGTGCCAGCAGCTTAGGGGGACAAACCAATGAGCAGTTCTTC. Encoded protein: CASSLGGQTNEQFF.

Ten or more counts support this clonotype. The junction departs from germline at one end; a sequencing error may be responsible. The gene calls are TRBV7-7 and TRBJ2-5; TRBD1 agrees at 7 bases. CDR3 length equals 13 residues. Germline V gene lookup returns CDR1 SSHAT and CDR2 FNYEAQ (reference sequence). The CDR3 coding sequence is TGTGCTAGCAGCTTGGGACAGACAGAGACCCAGTACTTC. It encodes CASSLGQTETQYF.

The gene calls are TRBV20-1 and TRBJ2-1; 12 nucleotides match TRBD2. J lost 8 bases, V lost 6 bases, and 8 bases had no gene match. CDR1 is DFQATT and CDR2 is SNEGSKA in the germline V gene (reference sequence). The CDR3 extends over 14 amino acids. CDR3 in amino acids: CSAPSSGGADEQFF. CDR3 bases: TGCAGTGCCCCTTCTAGCGGGGGGGCCGATGAGCAGTTCTTC.

A remark on this clonotype: Germline and junction disagree at one end, which may indicate a read error. The gene calls are TRBV20-1 and TRBJ1-3, with 7 bases aligning to TRBD1. Germline values: CDR1 DFQATT, CDR2 SNEGSKA (reference sequence). The CDR3 has 16 residues. In nucleotides, the CDR3 is TGCAGTGCTAGAGATTACCAGGGGGGACCTGGAAACACCGTATATTTT. Protein sequence: CSARDYQGGPGNTVYF.

This clonotype was counted ten times or more. The rearrangement uses TRBV12-3 or TRBV12-4 and TRBJ2-3, with 10 bases identical to TRBD2. The CDR3 is 15 residues long. V lost 4 bases and J lost 1; bases outside the gene matches: 2. For the CDR3, the DNA is TGTGCCAGCAGTTATACTAGCGGGGGCACAGATACGCAGTATTTT. It is translated as CASSYTSGGTDTQYF.

At least ten counts were recorded for this clonotype. The chain is built from TRBV18 and TRBJ2-5; D is perhaps TRBD1 (5 bases). The ends were cut back, 1 base at V and 1 base at J, with 10 bases in the middle. This CDR3 contains 15 residues. CDR1 and CDR2 (germline): KGHSH, LQKENI. In DNA form, the CDR3 reads TGTGCCAGCTCACCACGCCCAGGGATCCAAGAGACCCAGTACTTC. Residues: CASSPRPGIQETQYF.

The table lists this clonotype with many counts. The chain links TRBV10-3 to TRBJ2-3; TRBD2 matches at 11 bases. This CDR3 spans 15 amino acids. With V trimmed by 6 bases and J by 2 bases, 4 bases remained unmatched. Germline V gene lookup returns CDR1 ENHRY and CDR2 SYGVKD. CDR3 DNA sequence: TGTGCCATCAGCAAGACTAGCGGGAACACAGATACGCAGTATTTT. Protein product: CAISKTSGNTDTQYF.

This clonotype was picked up many times. The chain is built from TRBV20-1 and TRBJ2-3; maybe TRBD1 (6 bases). CDR3 size: 12 residues. V dropped 2 bases and J dropped 5 bases, with 8 bases sitting between them. Per the germline V gene, CDR1 is DFQATT and CDR2 is SNEGSKA (reference sequence). For the CDR3, the DNA is TGCAGTGCTAGACCGACAGGAGATACGCAGTATTTT. This sequence encodes CSARPTGDTQYF.